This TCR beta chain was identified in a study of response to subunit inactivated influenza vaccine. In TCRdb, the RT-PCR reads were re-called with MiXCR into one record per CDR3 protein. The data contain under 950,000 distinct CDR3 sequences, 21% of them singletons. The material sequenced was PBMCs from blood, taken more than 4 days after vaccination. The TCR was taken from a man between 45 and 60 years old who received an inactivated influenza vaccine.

The CDR3 coding sequence is TGCAGTGCCATACTAGGGAACACAGATACGCAGTATTTT. It yields the protein CSAILGNTDTQYF. V and J are TRBV20-1 and TRBJ2-3, with a possible D match to TRBD2 (5 bases). V lost 6 bases to trimming and J lost 2 bases, with 12 bases between them. This CDR3 spans 13 amino acids. Germline CDR1 reads DFQATT; CDR2 reads SNEGSKA (reference sequence).